Given below is one T cell receptor beta chain in context. What it recognizes is unknown. Produced via immunoSEQ multiplex PCR; TCRdb's table is partial and in-frame only. The table lists 100,000 to 120,000 clones, roughly 93% of them singletons, with around 2.8% in the top ten. The data derive from a study of T cell responses to AZD1222 COVID-19 vaccine. Points from the study as a whole: Close to half of spike-specific TCRs reportedly recognize unmutated variant regions. Clonal diversity was possibly underestimated; the donors were predominantly white British and more often female. Mapped onto spike, vaccine-associated CD4 TCRs spanned it and were dominant at 160-218 and 743-854.

Combined were second doses at about 4 or about 12 weeks. This CDR3 has 13 amino acids. Germline V lookup: CDR1 MNHEY, CDR2 SVGAGI. J gave up 4 bases and V 8 bases, and 5 bases lay outside the gene matches. V gene TRBV6-5 combines with J gene TRBJ1-1; 9 positions agree with TRBD1. Sequenced material: peripheral blood, taken 28 days after the second AZD1222 dose. The clonotype comes from an adult who received the AZD1222 COVID-19 vaccine. CDR3 sequence reads: CASPRDRATEAFF. In DNA, the CDR3 is TGTGCCAGCCCTAGGGACAGGGCCACTGAAGCTTTCTTT.